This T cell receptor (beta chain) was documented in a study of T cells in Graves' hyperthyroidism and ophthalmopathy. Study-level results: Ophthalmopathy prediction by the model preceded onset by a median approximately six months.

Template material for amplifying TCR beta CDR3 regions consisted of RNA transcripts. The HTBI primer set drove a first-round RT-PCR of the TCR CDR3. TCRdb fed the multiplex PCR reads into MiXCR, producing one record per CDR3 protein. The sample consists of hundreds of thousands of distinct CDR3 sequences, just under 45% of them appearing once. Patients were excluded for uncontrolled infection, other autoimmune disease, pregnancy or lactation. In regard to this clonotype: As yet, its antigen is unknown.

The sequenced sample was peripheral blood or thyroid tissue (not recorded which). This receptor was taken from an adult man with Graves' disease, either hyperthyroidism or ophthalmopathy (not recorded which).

CDR3 in DNA: TGTGCCAGCAGTTCGAGGGGAGTAATCCACGAGCAGTACTTC. Its translation is CASSSRGVIHEQYF. The chain is built from TRBV7-3 and TRBJ2-7; the D gene could be TRBD1 or TRBD2 (5 bases each). The germline V and J ends were trimmed by 6 bases and 5 bases, with 17 bases remaining between them. The CDR3 covers 14 residues. Germline CDR1 reads SGHTA; CDR2 reads FQGTGA.